The source of this TCR beta chain is a study of blood T cell repertoires in COVID-19. Study in general: Sample material is recorded as cDNA or gDNA derived from T cells, B-cell-depleted T cells, or PBMCs.

Germline V gene sequence: CDR1 SGHNT, CDR2 YYREEE (reference sequence). V lost 4 bases, J lost 7 bases, and 7 bases stayed unmatched. CDR3 size: 14 residues. Method: immunoSEQ multiplex PCR; TCRdb's copy keeps in-frame clones and lacks some. This sample carries under 300,000 clones, about 88% of them seen once, and the ten largest clones take almost 1.5%. This chain links TRBV5-4 with TRBJ2-1, with 8 nucleotides matching TRBD2. The TCR comes from a human donor with COVID-19, enrolled during active disease. The donor label of this sample is uncertain. Sequenced: peripheral blood. The CDR3 DNA reads TGTGCCAGCAGCCCAAACAGCGGGAGAAATGAGCAGTTCTTC. Amino acids: CASSPNSGRNEQFF.